This TCR beta chain was documented in a study of T-cell reconstitution after alpha-beta-depleted transplantation in children. This CDR3 is 14 amino acids long. From germline, CDR1 is SGHRS and CDR2 YFSETQ. Trimming took off 5 bases at V and 3 bases at J, with 15 bases between the two ends. Preparing the TCRbeta library involved the use of unique molecular identifiers. Each CDR3 protein is one row after TCRdb ran MiXCR on the PCR reads. In the table there are roughly 570,000 distinct CDR3 sequences, about a quarter of which are singletons. This receptor was obtained from a boy under two years old with Wiskott-Aldrich syndrome, due to receive a stem cell transplant. Sequencing was performed on PBMCs, taken before TCRalphabeta/CD19-depleted stem cell transplant. J is TRBJ2-7 and V is TRBV5-1, with D hard to call. The CDR3 coding sequence is TGCGCCAGCAGGTTTGATTTAAACCTCTACGAGCAGTACTTC. Translating it yields CASRFDLNLYEQYF. The full variable domain, its missing parts supplied by reference TRBV5-1 and TRBJ2-7, is KAGVTQTPRYLIKTRGQQVTLSCSPISGHRSVSWYQQTPGQGLQFLFEYFSETQRNKGNFPGRFSGRQFSNSRSEMNVSTLELGDSALYLCASRFDLNLYEQYFGPGTRLTVT.